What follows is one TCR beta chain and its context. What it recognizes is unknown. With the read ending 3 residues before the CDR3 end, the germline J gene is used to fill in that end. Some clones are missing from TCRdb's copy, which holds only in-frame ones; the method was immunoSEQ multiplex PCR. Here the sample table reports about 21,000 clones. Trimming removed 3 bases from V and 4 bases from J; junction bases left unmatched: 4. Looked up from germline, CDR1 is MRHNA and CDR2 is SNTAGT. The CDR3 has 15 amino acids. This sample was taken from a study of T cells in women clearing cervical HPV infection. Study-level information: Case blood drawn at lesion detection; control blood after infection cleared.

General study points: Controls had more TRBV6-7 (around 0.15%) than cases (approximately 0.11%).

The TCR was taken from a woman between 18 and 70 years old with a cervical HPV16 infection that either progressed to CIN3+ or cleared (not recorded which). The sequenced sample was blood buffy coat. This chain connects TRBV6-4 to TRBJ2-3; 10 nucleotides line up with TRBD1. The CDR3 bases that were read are TGTGCCAGCAGTGAGGAGACAGGGGGCGCAGATACG. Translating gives CASSEETGGADT. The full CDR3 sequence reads CASSEETGGADTQYF.